These 10 T cell receptor beta chains share one sample of origin, sequenced in a study of T cells in Graves' hyperthyroidism and ophthalmopathy. Authors of the study amplified TCR beta CDR3 regions from RNA transcripts. The TCR CDR3 first-round RT-PCR relied on the HTBI primer set. TCRdb re-analysed the multiplex PCR reads in MiXCR, keeping a single row per CDR3 protein. Of some 600,000 distinct CDR3 sequences in the sample, around 13% were seen once. The sample was blood. These TCRs come from a woman between 25 and 40 years old with Graves' hyperthyroidism that later progressed to Graves' ophthalmopathy.

The chain combines TRBV11-3 with TRBJ1-3, with D possibly matching TRBD1 (6 bases). This CDR3 contains 15 residues. Between the trimmed V and J ends, which lost 8 bases and 1 base, there was a span of 15 bases. Germline loops: CDR1 SGHNT, CDR2 YENEEA. The CDR3 sequence is CASGGTGSSGNTIYF. CDR3 DNA sequence: TGTGCCAGCGGAGGAACAGGGTCATCTGGAAACACCATATATTTT.

This clonotype appeared many times. This chain links TRBV27 with TRBJ2-7; D is unclear. The V gene's germline CDR1 is MNHEY and CDR2 SMNVEV (reference sequence). The CDR3 sequence is 12 residues long. Trimming removed 5 bases at V and 7 bases at J, with 12 bases between. CDR3 DNA sequence: TGTGCCAGCAGTCCAGGACCCTTTGAGCAGTACTTC. Protein product: CASSPGPFEQYF.

This clonotype has ten or more counts. The rearrangement uses TRBV27 and TRBJ1-2, with a weak D call TRBD1 (6 bases). Trimming took 3 bases from V and 8 from J, leaving 13 bases between them. This CDR3 is 13 amino acids long. Germline V gene sequence: CDR1 MNHEY, CDR2 SMNVEV (reference sequence). The CDR3 loop reads CASSFVGAEGYTF. The CDR3 region has the DNA TGTGCCAGCAGTTTTGTGGGGGCCGAGGGCTACACCTTC.

This clonotype occurred many times. The chain is built from TRBV9 and TRBJ2-5, with D uncertain. The V end was cut by 0 bases, the J end by 1 base, with 10 bases between. The CDR3 totals 15 residues. Germline V gene sequence: CDR1 SGDLS, CDR2 YYNGEE. CDR3 sequence reads: CASSVVGGIQETQYF. The CDR3 DNA reads TGTGCCAGCAGCGTAGTCGGCGGTATCCAAGAGACCCAGTACTTC.

This clonotype was seen ten or more times. V is TRBV2 and J is TRBJ2-6; D is uncertain. Germline V gene lookup returns CDR1 SNHLY and CDR2 FYNNEI. The V gene lost 5 bases and the J gene lost 0 bases, with 11 bases spanning the gap. CDR3 length: 16 amino acids. Here the CDR3 reads CASSPGWLSGANVLTF. The CDR3 DNA is TGTGCCAGCAGTCCCGGCTGGCTCTCTGGGGCCAACGTCCTGACTTTC.

Here the CDR3 reads CASSNSGTGGSTLADTQYF. The CDR3 coding sequence is TGTGCCAGTAGTAACTCCGGGACAGGGGGCAGTACTTTAGCAGATACGCAGTATTTT. The chain recombines TRBV19 with TRBJ2-3; 12 nucleotides align to TRBD1. Germline-derived CDR1 and CDR2 are LNHDA and SQIVND (reference sequence). V shed 4 bases and J 4 bases; nucleotides not matched to a gene: 15. The CDR3 length is 19 residues.

This clonotype has more than one count but fewer than ten. This may arise from a read error, as a much more abundant clone is one base away. The chain employs TRBV6-2 or TRBV6-3 and TRBJ2-7, with D perhaps TRBD2 (6 bases). In germline, CDR1 is MNHEY, CDR2 SVGEGT. V lost 7 bases and J lost 6, with 10 bases in between. The length of the CDR3 is 11 residues. The CDR3 DNA is TGTGCCAGCACCTCGCGGGGCGAGCAGTACTTC. As protein: CASTSRGEQYF.

This clonotype turned up a few times. This sequence may be a read error, since a much larger clone differs from it by one base. The V and J genes are TRBV5-1 and TRBJ2-7, with D unresolved. The CDR3 sequence is 14 residues long. Germline V gene data show CDR1 as SGHRS and CDR2 as YFSETQ. The CDR3 region has the DNA TGCGCCGGCAGCTTGGTTCCTAGTTTCTACGAGCAGTACTTC. This translates into CAGSLVPSFYEQYF. Complete variable domain (other parts from reference TRBV5-1 and TRBJ2-7): KAGVTQTPRYLIKTRGQQVTLSCSPISGHRSVSWYQQTPGQGLQFLFEYFSETQRNKGNFPGRFSGRQFSNSRSEMNVSTLELGDSALYLCAGSLVPSFYEQYFGPGTRLTVT.

This clonotype came up many times. The chain joins TRBV28 to TRBJ2-1; 12 bases align to TRBD2. After removal of 3 bases from V and 10 bases from J, the junction contained 16 bases not matched to a gene. The length of the CDR3 is 18 residues. Germline V gene lookup returns CDR1 MDHEN and CDR2 SYDVKM. The chain's CDR3 is CASSFKGLAGGTLWEQFF. The DNA of the CDR3 is TGTGCCAGCAGTTTTAAGGGACTAGCGGGCGGGACACTGTGGGAGCAGTTCTTC.

This clonotype was found many times. The genes are TRBV7-2 and TRBJ2-1; 11 bases agree with TRBD2. The V gene end was trimmed by 9 bases and the J gene end by 9 bases; junction bases not matched to a gene: 13. Germline V gene lookup returns CDR1 SGHTA and CDR2 FQGNSA. The CDR3 sequence is 15 residues long. This CDR3 is CASSLTSGNGGEQFF. The CDR3 coding sequence is TGTGCCAGTTCTTTGACTAGCGGGAACGGGGGTGAGCAGTTCTTC.